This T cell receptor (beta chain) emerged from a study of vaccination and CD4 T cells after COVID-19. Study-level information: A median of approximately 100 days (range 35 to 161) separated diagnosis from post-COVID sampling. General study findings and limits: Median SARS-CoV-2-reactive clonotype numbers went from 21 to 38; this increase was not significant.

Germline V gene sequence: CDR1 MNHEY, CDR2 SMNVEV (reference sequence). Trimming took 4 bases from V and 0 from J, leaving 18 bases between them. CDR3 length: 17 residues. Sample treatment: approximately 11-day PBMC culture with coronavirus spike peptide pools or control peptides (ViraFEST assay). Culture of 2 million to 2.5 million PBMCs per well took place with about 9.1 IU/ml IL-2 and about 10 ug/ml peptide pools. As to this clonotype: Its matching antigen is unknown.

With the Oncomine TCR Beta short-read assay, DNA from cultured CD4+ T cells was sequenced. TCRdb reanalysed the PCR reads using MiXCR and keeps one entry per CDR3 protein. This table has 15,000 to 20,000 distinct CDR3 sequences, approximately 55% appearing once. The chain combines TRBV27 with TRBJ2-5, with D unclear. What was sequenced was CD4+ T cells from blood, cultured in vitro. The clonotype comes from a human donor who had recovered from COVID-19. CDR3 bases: TGTGCCAGCAGTTCGGAGTCCTATCCCCCCTACCAAGAGACCCAGTACTTC. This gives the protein CASSSESYPPYQETQYF.